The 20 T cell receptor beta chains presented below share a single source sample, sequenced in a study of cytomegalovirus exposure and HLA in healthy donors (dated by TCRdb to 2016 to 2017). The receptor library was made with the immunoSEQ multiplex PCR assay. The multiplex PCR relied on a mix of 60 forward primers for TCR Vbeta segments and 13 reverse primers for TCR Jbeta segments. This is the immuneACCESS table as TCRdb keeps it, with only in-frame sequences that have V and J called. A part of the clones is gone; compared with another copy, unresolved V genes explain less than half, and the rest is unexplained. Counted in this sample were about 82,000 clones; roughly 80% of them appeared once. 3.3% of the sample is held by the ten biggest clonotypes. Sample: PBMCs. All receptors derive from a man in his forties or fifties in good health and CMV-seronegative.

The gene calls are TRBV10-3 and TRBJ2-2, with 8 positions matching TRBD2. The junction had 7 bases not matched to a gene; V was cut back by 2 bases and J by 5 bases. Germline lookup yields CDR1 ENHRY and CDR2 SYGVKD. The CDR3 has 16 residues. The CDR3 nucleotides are TGTGCCATCAGTGAGCACCGGACTAGCAAGACCGGGGAGCTGTTTTTT. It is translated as CAISEHRTSKTGELFF.

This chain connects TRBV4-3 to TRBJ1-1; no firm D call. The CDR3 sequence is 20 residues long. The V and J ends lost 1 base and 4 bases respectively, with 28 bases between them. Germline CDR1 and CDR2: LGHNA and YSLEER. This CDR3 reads CASSQVPVSISGMEGTEAFF. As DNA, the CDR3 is TGCGCCAGCAGCCAAGTTCCGGTTAGCATATCGGGGATGGAAGGCACTGAAGCTTTCTTT.

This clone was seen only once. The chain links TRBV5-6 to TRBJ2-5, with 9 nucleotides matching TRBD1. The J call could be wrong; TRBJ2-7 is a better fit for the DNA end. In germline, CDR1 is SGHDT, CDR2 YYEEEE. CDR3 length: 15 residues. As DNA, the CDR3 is TGTGCCAGCAGCATAACAGGGGGCCGAACCTACGAGCAGTACTTC. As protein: CASSITGGRTYEQYF.

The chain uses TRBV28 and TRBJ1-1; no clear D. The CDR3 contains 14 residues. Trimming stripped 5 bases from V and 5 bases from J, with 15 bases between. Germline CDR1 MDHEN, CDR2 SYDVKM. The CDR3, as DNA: TGTGCCAGCAGTACCGGACGAGGGCGGACTGAAGCTTTCTTT. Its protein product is CASSTGRGRTEAFF.

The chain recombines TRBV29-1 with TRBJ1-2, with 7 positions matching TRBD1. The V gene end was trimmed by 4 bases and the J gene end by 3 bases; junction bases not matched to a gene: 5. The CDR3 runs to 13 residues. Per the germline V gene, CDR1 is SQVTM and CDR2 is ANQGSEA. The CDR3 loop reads CSVVGDRDYGYTF. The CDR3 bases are TGCAGCGTTGTGGGGGACAGAGACTATGGCTACACCTTC.

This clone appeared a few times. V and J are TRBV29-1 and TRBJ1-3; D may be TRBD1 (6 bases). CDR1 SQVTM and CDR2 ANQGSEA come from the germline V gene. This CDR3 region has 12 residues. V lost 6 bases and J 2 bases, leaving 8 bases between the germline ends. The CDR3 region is CSVQGTGNTIYF. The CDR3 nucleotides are TGCAGCGTCCAGGGGACTGGAAACACCATATATTTT.

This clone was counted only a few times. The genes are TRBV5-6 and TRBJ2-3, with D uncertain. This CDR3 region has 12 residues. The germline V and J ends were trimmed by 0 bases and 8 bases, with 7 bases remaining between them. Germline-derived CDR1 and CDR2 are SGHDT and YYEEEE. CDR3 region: CASSLAMATQYF. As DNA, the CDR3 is TGTGCCAGCAGCTTGGCCATGGCTACGCAGTATTTT.

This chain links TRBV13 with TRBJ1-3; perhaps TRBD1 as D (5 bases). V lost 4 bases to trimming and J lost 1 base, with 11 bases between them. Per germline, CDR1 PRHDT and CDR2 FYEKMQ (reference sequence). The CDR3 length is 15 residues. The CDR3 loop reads CASSSLRASGNTIYF. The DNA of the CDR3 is TGTGCCAGCAGCTCCCTCAGGGCTTCTGGAAACACCATATATTTT. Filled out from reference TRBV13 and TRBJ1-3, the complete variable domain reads AAGVIQSPRHLIKEKRETATLKCYPIPRHDTVYWYQQGPGQDPQFLISFYEKMQSDKGSIPDRFSAQQFSDYHSELNMSSLELGDSALYFCASSSLRASGNTIYFGEGSWLTVV.

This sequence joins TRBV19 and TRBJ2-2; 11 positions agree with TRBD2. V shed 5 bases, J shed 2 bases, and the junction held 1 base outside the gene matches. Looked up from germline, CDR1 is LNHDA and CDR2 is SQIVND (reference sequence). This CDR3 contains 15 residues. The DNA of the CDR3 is TGTGCCAGTAGTCGACTAGCGGGAAACACCGGGGAGCTGTTTTTT. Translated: CASSRLAGNTGELFF.

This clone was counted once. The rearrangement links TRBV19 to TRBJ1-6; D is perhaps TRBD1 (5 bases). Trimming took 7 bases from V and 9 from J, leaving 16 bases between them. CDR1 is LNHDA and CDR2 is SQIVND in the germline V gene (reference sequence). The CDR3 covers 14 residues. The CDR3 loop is CASTQQESFSPLHF. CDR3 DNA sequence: TGTGCCAGTACCCAACAGGAGTCCTTTTCACCCCTCCACTTT. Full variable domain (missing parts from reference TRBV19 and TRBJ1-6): DGGITQSPKYLFRKEGQNVTLSCEQNLNHDAMYWYRQDPGQGLRLIYYSQIVNDFQKGDIAEGYSVSREKKESFPLTVTSAQKNPTAFYLCASTQQESFSPLHFGNGTRLTVT.

CDR3 nucleotide sequence: TGCGCCAGCAGCCAAGATAGTCTAGCGGGGGGGAACCCCCAGGACGAGCAGTACTTC. Translation gives CASSQDSLAGGNPQDEQYF. This chain joins TRBV4-1 and TRBJ2-7; TRBD2 matches at 12 bases. V trimming: 0 bases; J trimming: 5 bases; junction bases outside the gene matches: 14. This CDR3 is built from 19 residues. Germline assignment: CDR1 MGHRA and CDR2 YSYEKL.

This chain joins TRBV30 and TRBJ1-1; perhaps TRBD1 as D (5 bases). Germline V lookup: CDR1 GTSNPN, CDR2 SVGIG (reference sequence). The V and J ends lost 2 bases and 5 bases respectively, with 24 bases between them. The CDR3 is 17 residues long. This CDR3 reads CAWSSRRMRGGDTEAFF. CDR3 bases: TGTGCCTGGAGTTCTCGCCGCATGAGGGGCGGGGATACTGAAGCTTTCTTT.

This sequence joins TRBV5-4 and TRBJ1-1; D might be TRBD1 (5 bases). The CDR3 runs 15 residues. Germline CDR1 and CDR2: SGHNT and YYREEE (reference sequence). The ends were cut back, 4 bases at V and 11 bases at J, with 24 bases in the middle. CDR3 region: CASSPGGTGENWAFF. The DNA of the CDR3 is TGTGCCAGCAGCCCGGGGGGTACCGGGGAAAACTGGGCTTTCTTT.

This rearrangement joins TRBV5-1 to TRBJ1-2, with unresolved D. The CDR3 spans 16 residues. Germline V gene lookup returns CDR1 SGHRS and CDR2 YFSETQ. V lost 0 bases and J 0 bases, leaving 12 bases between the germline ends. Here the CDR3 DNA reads TGCGCCAGCAGCTTGGACGAGGTGGGAGCTAACTATGGCTACACCTTC. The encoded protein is CASSLDEVGANYGYTF.

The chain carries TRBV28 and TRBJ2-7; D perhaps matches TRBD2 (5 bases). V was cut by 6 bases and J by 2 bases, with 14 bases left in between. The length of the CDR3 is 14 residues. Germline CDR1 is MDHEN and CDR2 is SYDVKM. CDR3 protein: CASRGSTGAYEQYF. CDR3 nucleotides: TGTGCCAGCAGGGGATCTACCGGGGCCTACGAGCAGTACTTC.

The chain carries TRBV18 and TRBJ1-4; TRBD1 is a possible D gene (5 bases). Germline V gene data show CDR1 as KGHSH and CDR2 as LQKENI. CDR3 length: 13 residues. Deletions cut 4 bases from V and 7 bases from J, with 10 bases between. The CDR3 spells CASSLDQGEKLFF. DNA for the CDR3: TGTGCCAGCTCACTGGACCAGGGTGAAAAACTGTTTTTT.

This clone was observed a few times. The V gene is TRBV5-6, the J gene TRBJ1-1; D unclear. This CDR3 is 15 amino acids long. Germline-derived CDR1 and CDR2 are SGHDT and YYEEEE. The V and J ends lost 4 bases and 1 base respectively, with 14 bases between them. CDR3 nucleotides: TGTGCCAGCAGCCCGACCCCGACTGCGAACACTGAAGCTTTCTTT. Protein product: CASSPTPTANTEAFF.

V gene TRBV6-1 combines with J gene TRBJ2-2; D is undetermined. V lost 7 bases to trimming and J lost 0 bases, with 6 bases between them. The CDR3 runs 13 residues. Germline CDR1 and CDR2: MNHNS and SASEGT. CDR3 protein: CASKITNTGELFF. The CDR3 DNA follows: TGTGCCAGCAAAATAACGAACACCGGGGAGCTGTTTTTT.

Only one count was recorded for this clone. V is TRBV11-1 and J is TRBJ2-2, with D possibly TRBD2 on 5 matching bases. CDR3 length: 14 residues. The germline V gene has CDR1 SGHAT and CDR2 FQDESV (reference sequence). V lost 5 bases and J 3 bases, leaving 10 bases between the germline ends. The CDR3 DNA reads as TGTGCCAGCAGCGGAACGGAGGACACCGGGGAGCTGTTTTTT. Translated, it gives CASSGTEDTGELFF.

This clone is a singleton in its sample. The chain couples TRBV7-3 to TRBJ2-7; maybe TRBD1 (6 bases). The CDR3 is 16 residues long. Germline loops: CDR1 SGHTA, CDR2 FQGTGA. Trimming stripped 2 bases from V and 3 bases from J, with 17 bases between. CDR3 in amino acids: CASSLAPPEQGYEQYF. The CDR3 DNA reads TGTGCCAGCAGCTTAGCCCCACCCGAACAGGGCTACGAGCAGTACTTC.